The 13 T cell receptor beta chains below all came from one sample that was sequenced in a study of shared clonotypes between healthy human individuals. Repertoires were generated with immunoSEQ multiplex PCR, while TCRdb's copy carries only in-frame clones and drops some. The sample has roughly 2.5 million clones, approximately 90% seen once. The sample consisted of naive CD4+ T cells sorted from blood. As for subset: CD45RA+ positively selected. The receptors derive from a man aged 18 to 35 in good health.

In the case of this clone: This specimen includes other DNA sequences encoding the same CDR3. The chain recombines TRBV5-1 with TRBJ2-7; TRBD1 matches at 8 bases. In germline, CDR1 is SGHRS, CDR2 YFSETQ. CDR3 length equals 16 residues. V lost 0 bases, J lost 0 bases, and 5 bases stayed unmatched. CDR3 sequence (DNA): TGCGCCAGCAGCTTGGGGGGGACAGGAGGCTCCTACGAGCAGTACTTC. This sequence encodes CASSLGGTGGSYEQYF.

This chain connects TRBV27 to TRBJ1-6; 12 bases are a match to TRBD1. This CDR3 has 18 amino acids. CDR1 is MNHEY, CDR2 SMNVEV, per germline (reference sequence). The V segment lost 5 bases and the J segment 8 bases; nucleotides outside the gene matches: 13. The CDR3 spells CASSLTWDRGRIDSPLHF. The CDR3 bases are TGTGCCAGCAGTCTCACGTGGGACAGGGGGCGCATCGATTCACCCCTCCACTTT.

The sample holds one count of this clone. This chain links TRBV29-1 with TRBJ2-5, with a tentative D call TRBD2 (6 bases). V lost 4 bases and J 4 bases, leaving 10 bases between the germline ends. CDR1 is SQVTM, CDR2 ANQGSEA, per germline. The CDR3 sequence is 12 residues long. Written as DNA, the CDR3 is TGCAGCGTTGTGGAGGGTTCAGAGACCCAGTACTTC. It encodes CSVVEGSETQYF.

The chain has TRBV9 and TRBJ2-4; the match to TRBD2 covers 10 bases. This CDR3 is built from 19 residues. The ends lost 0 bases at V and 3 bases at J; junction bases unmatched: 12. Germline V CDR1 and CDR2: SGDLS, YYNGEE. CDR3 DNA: TGTGCCAGCAGCGTAGATCCGCTAGCGGGGGCGGGGAGCAAAAACATTCAGTACTTC. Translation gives CASSVDPLAGAGSKNIQYF.

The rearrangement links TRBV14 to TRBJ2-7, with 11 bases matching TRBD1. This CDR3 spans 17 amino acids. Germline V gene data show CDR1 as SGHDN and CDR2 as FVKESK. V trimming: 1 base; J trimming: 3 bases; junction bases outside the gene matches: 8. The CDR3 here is CASSQGTRTGGIYEQYF. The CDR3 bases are TGTGCCAGCAGCCAAGGCACCAGGACAGGGGGCATCTACGAGCAGTACTTC.

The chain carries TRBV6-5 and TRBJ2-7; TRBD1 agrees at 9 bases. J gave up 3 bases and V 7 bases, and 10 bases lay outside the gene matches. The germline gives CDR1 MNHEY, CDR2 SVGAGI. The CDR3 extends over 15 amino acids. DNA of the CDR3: TGTGCCAGCAACGACGCCGGGACAGGGAGCTACGAGCAGTACTTC. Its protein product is CASNDAGTGSYEQYF.

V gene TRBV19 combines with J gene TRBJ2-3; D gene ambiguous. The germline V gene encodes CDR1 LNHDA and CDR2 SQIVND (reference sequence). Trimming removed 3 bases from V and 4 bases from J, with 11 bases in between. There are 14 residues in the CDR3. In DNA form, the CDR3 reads TGTGCCAGTAGTATGGGATCTAACGCAGATACGCAGTATTTT. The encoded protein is CASSMGSNADTQYF.

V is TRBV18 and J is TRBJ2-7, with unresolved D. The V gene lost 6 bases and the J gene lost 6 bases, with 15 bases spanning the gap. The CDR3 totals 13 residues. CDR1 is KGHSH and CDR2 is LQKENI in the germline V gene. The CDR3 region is CASSLQETSEQYF. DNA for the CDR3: TGTGCCAGCTCCCTCCAGGAGACGTCCGAGCAGTACTTC.

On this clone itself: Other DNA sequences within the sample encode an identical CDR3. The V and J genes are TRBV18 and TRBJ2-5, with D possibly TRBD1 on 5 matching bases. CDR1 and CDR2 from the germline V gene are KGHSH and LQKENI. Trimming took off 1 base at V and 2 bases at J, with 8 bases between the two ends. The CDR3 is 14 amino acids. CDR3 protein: CASSPLTGQETQYF. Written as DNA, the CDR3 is TGTGCCAGCTCACCACTAACAGGACAAGAGACCCAGTACTTC.

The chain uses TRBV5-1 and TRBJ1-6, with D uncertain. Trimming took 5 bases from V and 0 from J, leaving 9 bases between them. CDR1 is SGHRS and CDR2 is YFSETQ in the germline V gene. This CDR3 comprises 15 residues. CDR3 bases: TGCGCCAGCAGGAAGGAGAGCTCCTATAATTCACCCCTCCACTTT. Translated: CASRKESSYNSPLHF.

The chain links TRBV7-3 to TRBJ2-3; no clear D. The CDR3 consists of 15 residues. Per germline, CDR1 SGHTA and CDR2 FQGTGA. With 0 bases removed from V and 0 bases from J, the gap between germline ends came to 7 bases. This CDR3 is CASSLTPGSTDTQYF. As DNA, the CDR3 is TGTGCCAGCAGCTTAACGCCTGGGAGCACAGATACGCAGTATTTT.

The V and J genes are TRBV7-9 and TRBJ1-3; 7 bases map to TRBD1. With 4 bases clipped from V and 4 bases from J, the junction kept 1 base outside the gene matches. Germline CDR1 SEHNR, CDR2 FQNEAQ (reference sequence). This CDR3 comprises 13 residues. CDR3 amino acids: CASSSGQGNTIYF. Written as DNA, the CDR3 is TGTGCCAGCAGCTCGGGACAGGGAAACACCATATATTTT.

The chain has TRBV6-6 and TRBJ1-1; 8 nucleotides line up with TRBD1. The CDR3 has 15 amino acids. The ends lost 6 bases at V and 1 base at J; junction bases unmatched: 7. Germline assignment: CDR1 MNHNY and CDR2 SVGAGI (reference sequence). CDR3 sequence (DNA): TGTGCCAGCAGCCAGGACAGGGCCAGGAACACTGAAGCTTTCTTT. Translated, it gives CASSQDRARNTEAFF.